Shown below are 8 T cell receptor beta chains from a single sample sequenced in a study of T cell changes during pregnancy in multiple sclerosis. The data were produced by immunoSEQ multiplex PCR, yet TCRdb's version contains in-frame clones alone and is incomplete. In the table there are tens of thousands of clones, around 90% of which are singletons. The specimen comprised CD4+ T cells from peripheral blood mononuclear cells, sampled in the second trimester of pregnancy. Source of these receptors: a female donor with multiple sclerosis, enrolled in a pregnancy study.

The J gene is TRBJ2-7, the V gene TRBV2; possibly TRBD1 for D (6 bases). From germline, CDR1 is SNHLY and CDR2 FYNNEI. Trimming left V 11 bases short and J 5 bases short, with 16 bases between. The CDR3 extends over 12 amino acids. CDR3 amino acids: CALKHRVDEQYF. As DNA, the CDR3 is TGTGCCCTTAAGCACAGGGTGGACGAGCAGTACTTC.

As DNA, the CDR3 is TGTGCCAGCAGCGTAGACAAGACAAAGTCCTACAATGAGCAGTTCTTC. Translating it yields CASSVDKTKSYNEQFF. The rearrangement uses TRBV9 and TRBJ2-1; D remains unclear. The germline gives CDR1 SGDLS, CDR2 YYNGEE. The V end was cut by 0 bases, the J end by 1 base, with 11 bases between. The length of the CDR3 is 16 residues.

This chain connects TRBV7-2 to TRBJ2-1; tentatively, D is TRBD2 (6 bases). The CDR3 runs to 15 residues. V was pared by 5 bases and J by 5 bases, with 16 bases between. Germline CDR1 reads SGHTA; CDR2 reads FQGNSA. The chain's CDR3 is CASSLRVWGDNEQFF. Written as DNA, the CDR3 is TGTGCCAGCAGCCTCCGTGTGTGGGGGGACAATGAGCAGTTCTTC.

The chain employs TRBV19 and TRBJ2-1, with D possibly matching TRBD2 (7 bases). V was trimmed by 6 bases and J by 0 bases, leaving 24 bases between them. The germline gives CDR1 LNHDA, CDR2 SQIVND (reference sequence). The CDR3 has 19 residues. The CDR3 protein is CASRSSHGGLRSSYNEQFF. CDR3 in DNA: TGTGCCAGTAGAAGTAGTCACGGGGGGCTAAGGAGCTCCTACAATGAGCAGTTCTTC.

This chain joins TRBV10-3 and TRBJ1-1, with a possible D match to TRBD1 (5 bases). Germline V gene data show CDR1 as ENHRY and CDR2 as SYGVKD. The length of the CDR3 is 12 residues. Deletions cut 11 bases from V and 7 bases from J, with 17 bases between. CDR3 loop: CASLRDWGEAFF. DNA of the CDR3: TGTGCCTCACTGCGGGACTGGGGTGAAGCTTTCTTT.

This clone was observed once. The CDR3 DNA sequence: TGTGCCAGTAGTATCACCAGCGGAAAAGAGACCCAGTACTTC. It yields the protein CASSITSGKETQYF. The chain links TRBV19 to TRBJ2-5; D might be TRBD2 (5 bases). The V end was cut by 3 bases, the J end by 3 bases, with 11 bases between. Per the germline V gene, CDR1 is LNHDA and CDR2 is SQIVND (reference sequence). This CDR3 contains 14 residues.

The table lists this clone with a count of one. The CDR3 sequence: CASSWTNINEKLFF. The DNA for the CDR3 is TGTGCCAGCAGCTGGACAAACATAAATGAAAAACTGTTTTTT. The V call is TRBV7-6, the J call TRBJ1-4; a possible D gene is TRBD1 (5 bases). This CDR3 is built from 14 residues. Germline CDR1 SGHVS, CDR2 FNYEAQ. Trimming removed 4 bases from V and 5 bases from J, with 11 bases in between.

The chain carries TRBV6-5 and TRBJ1-1; 7 nucleotides line up with TRBD1. V dropped 4 bases and J dropped 3; count of bases not matched to a gene: 5. CDR3 length: 14 amino acids. The germline V gene encodes CDR1 MNHEY and CDR2 SVGAGI. Here the CDR3 DNA reads TGTGCCAGCAGTTTAAACAGGGGCCACACTGAAGCTTTCTTT. Translated, it gives CASSLNRGHTEAFF.